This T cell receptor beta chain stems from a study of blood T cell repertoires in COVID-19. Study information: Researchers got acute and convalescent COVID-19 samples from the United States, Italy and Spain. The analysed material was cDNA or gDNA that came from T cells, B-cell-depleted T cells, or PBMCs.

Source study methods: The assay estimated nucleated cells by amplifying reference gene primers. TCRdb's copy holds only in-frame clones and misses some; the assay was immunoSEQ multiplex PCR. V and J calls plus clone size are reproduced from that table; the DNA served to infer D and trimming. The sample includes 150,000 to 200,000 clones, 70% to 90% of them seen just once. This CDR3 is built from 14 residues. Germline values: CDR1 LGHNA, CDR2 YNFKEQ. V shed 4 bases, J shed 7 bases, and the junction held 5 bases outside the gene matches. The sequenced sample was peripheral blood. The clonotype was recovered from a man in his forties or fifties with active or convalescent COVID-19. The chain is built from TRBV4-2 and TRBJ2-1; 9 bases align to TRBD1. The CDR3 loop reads CASSLNRGQNEQFF. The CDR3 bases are TGTGCCAGCAGCCTGAACAGGGGGCAAAATGAGCAGTTCTTC.